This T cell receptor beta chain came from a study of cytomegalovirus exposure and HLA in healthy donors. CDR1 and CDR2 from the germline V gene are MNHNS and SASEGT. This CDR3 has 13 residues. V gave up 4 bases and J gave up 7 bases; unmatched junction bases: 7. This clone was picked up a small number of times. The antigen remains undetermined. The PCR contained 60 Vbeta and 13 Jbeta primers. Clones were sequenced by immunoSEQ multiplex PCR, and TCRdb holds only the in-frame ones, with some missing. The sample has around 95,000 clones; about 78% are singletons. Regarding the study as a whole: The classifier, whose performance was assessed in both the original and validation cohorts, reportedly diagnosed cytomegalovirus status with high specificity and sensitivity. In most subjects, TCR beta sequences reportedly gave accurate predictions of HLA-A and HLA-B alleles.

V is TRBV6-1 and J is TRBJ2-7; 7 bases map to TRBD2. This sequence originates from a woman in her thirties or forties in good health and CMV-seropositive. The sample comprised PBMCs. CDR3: CASSAIAGVEQYF. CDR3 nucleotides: TGTGCCAGCAGTGCCATCGCGGGAGTGGAGCAGTACTTC.